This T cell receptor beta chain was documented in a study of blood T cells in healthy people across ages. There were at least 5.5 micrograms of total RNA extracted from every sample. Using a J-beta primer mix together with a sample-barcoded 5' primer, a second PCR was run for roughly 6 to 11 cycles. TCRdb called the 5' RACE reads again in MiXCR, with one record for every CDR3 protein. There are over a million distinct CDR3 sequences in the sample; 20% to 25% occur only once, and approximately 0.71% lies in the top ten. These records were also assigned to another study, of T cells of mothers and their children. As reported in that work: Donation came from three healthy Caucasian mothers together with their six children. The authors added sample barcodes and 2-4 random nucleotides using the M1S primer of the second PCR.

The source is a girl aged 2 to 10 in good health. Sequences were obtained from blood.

The CDR3 DNA is TGCAGTGCCACAGGCGGGCGGGAGCGTCAAGAGACCCAGTACTTC. It specifies CSATGGRERQETQYF. The V call is TRBV20-1, the J call TRBJ2-5; TRBD2 matches 7 bases. V shed 6 bases, J shed 2 bases, and the junction held 12 bases outside the gene matches. CDR3 size: 15 residues. Germline values: CDR1 DFQATT, CDR2 SNEGSKA (reference sequence).